These 12 T cell receptor beta chains share one sample of origin, sequenced in a study of T cell clonotyping in hematopoietic cell transplantation (dated by TCRdb to the early 2020s). Library generation was performed with the immunoSEQ multiplex PCR assay. TCRdb re-hosts the immuneACCESS table, in-frame sequences only. Its copies lack some clones; in the studies checked, an unresolved V gene accounts for under half of them, and the cause for the rest is not known. Counted in this sample were tens of thousands of clones; approximately 95% of them appeared once. Roughly 1.5% of the sample is in the top ten clones. The time point label for this specimen denotes: recipient sample about 28 days before transplant, after cytoreduction. The material sequenced was peripheral blood mononuclear cells, taken before stem cell transplant. The receptors were gathered from a woman between 45 and 65 years old with acute myeloid leukemia. Some clones in this sample may be carry-over from other donors' samples.

The chain joins TRBV9 to TRBJ2-3; D may be TRBD1 or TRBD2 (5 bases each). Trimming took off 2 bases at V and 4 bases at J, with 11 bases between the two ends. CDR1 and CDR2 from the germline V gene are SGDLS and YYNGEE. This CDR3 spans 14 amino acids. The CDR3 reads CASSVRGQADTQYF. The CDR3 DNA reads TGTGCCAGCAGCGTGAGGGGCCAAGCAGATACGCAGTATTTT.

The V and J genes are TRBV6-1 and TRBJ1-2; D may be TRBD1 (6 bases). Germline values: CDR1 MNHNS, CDR2 SASEGT. V was trimmed by 1 base and J by 4 bases, leaving 7 bases between them. The CDR3 totals 13 residues. The CDR3 protein is CASSEEQGYGYTF. The CDR3, as DNA: TGTGCCAGCAGTGAAGAACAGGGCTATGGCTACACCTTC.

This chain connects TRBV29-1 to TRBJ2-3; D may be TRBD1 (5 bases). This CDR3 is 15 amino acids long. The germline V gene encodes CDR1 SQVTM and CDR2 ANQGSEA. Trimming stripped 7 bases from V and 4 bases from J, with 21 bases between. The CDR3 nucleotides are TGCAGCGCCCAACCGGGCAGGGCCCGAGCAGATACGCAGTATTTT. Translation gives CSAQPGRARADTQYF.

The rearrangement links TRBV30 to TRBJ2-7; possible D gene TRBD1, 5 bases. The CDR3 has 14 amino acids. Germline V lookup: CDR1 GTSNPN, CDR2 SVGIG (reference sequence). Trimming removed 1 base at V and 2 bases at J, with 12 bases between. Here the CDR3 reads CAWSAFVTAYEQYF. In DNA form, the CDR3 reads TGTGCCTGGAGTGCGTTTGTGACAGCCTACGAGCAGTACTTC.

V gene TRBV7-6 combines with J gene TRBJ2-7; tentative D call: TRBD1 (5 bases). The CDR3 has 12 amino acids. CDR1 is SGHVS, CDR2 FNYEAQ, per germline. Deletions cut 2 bases from V and 6 bases from J, with 8 bases between. This CDR3 is CASSLPQGEQYF. The DNA for the CDR3 is TGTGCCAGCAGCTTACCCCAGGGCGAGCAGTACTTC. The whole variable domain, remainder taken from reference TRBV7-6 and TRBJ2-7, is GAGVSQSPRYKVTKRGQDVALRCDPISGHVSLYWYRQALGQGPEFLTYFNYEAQQDKSGLPNDRFSAERPEGSISTLTIQRTEQRDSAMYRCASSLPQGEQYFGPGTRLTVT.

The J gene is TRBJ1-2, the V gene TRBV30, with a tentative D call TRBD1 (6 bases). The ends were cut back, 4 bases at V and 8 bases at J, with 23 bases in the middle. Germline values: CDR1 GTSNPN, CDR2 SVGIG (reference sequence). The CDR3 runs 15 residues. The chain's CDR3 is CAWNLQGLHMWGYTF. In DNA form, the CDR3 reads TGTGCCTGGAACCTACAGGGCCTCCACATGTGGGGCTACACCTTC.

CDR3 nucleotides: TGTGCCAGCAGTTACTCCTCGGGATATTCACCCCTCCACTTT. Residues: CASSYSSGYSPLHF. This chain uses TRBV6-5 with TRBJ1-6, with D uncertain. The germline V gene encodes CDR1 MNHEY and CDR2 SVGAGI. The CDR3 covers 14 residues. V lost 0 bases to trimming and J lost 8 bases, with 8 bases between them.

The J gene is TRBJ2-5, the V gene TRBV28, with TRBD1 as a possible D gene (5 bases). This CDR3 spans 14 amino acids. V lost 2 bases, J lost 5 bases, and 12 bases lay in between. Germline CDR1 MDHEN, CDR2 SYDVKM. This CDR3 is CASSLLSAGETQYF. CDR3 DNA: TGTGCCAGCAGTTTACTGTCCGCAGGGGAGACCCAGTACTTC.

The chain couples TRBV2 to TRBJ2-3; TRBD1 aligns across 9 bases. The CDR3 contains 14 residues. Germline V gene sequence: CDR1 SNHLY, CDR2 FYNNEI. V shed 6 bases and J 3 bases; nucleotides not matched to a gene: 4. The CDR3 protein is CASRDRGGTDTQYF. The CDR3 nucleotides are TGTGCCAGCAGGGACAGGGGAGGAACAGATACGCAGTATTTT.

This clone was seen just once. V is TRBV5-8 and J is TRBJ2-3; D unclear. V dropped 6 bases and J dropped 2 bases, with 7 bases sitting between them. The CDR3 runs to 12 residues. CDR1 SGHTS and CDR2 YDEGEE come from the germline V gene. CDR3 amino acids: CASTGDTDTQYF. CDR3 coding DNA: TGTGCCAGCACTGGCGACACAGATACGCAGTATTTT.

This clone was detected once. This chain links TRBV5-1 with TRBJ2-1; the match to TRBD2 covers 9 bases. The germline CDR1 and CDR2 sequences are SGHRS and YFSETQ. The CDR3 consists of 15 residues. The V segment lost 3 bases and the J segment 4 bases; nucleotides outside the gene matches: 5. DNA of the CDR3: TGCGCCAGCAGCTGGTCAGCGGGGGGATACAATGAGCAGTTCTTC. Amino acid sequence: CASSWSAGGYNEQFF.

The chain links TRBV6-1 to TRBJ1-1; D is unresolved. The CDR3 consists of 13 residues. Trimming took off 6 bases at V and 6 bases at J, with 14 bases between the two ends. Germline V lookup: CDR1 MNHNS, CDR2 SASEGT. The CDR3 DNA reads TGTGCCAGCAGGGTCAGGAAAGACGCTGAAGCTTTCTTT. Protein: CASRVRKDAEAFF.